This entry is about one T cell receptor (beta chain). Its specific antigen is unknown. Qualities for individual bases were not recorded, and no much larger clone is one base off. The data were obtained in a study of cytomegalovirus exposure and HLA in healthy donors (dated by TCRdb to between 2016 and 2019). About the investigation overall: An earlier analysis of 550 to 700 of the donors reported approximately 300 Gb of sequence data and 117 million unique TCR beta sequences from about 179 million T cells. Donor age, sex, ethnicity and CMV serostatus were compiled together with the repertoire data. High-throughput TCR immunosequencing, statistical association of individual TCRs with disease status, and machine learning were combined to predict cytomegalovirus infection status. The study profiled the T cell repertoires of 500 to 800 subjects by immunosequencing and related them to cytomegalovirus serostatus. HLA typing covered class I and class II loci at four-digit resolution. The number of donors typed differed by locus, with roughly 629-640 for A, B, C, DRB1 and DQB1, approximately 500 for DQA1, 600 to 610 for DPA1, and under 490 for DPB1. An earlier analysis of approximately 500 of the donors applied high-throughput TCR beta sequencing to assess whether each TCR beta V gene segment acted as functional or pseudogenic. An early release that covered fewer than 750 HLA-typed donors contained about 300 gigabases of sequencing data and 75 million to 100 million unique TCR sequences. Roughly five DR-DQ haplotypes were treated as single units for association and clustering because of strong linkage in the cohort. All discovery cohort repertoires had been generated using a single sequencing platform. A later genetic analysis used genome-wide SNP genotypes for about three fifths of the 666 donors, treating that subset as a discovery cohort. The aim of the study was to test whether cataloging public T cell receptors could identify signatures of past pathogen exposure. In the later analysis, no new phenotypic data were used to find candidate immune exposures; instead, reliance was placed on TCR beta sequences and their occurrence across donors. A later analysis re-analyzed previously published TCR beta repertoires from 600 to 850 donors and added high-resolution HLA genotyping to study TCR occurrence patterns. In addition to the first cohort of 666 subjects, a separate validation cohort of around 110 different subjects was used. Among the roughly 400 genotyped donors, 81% belonged to the genetic ancestry cluster associated with self-reported Caucasian donors. Among some 400 genotyped donors of the cohort, an average of roughly 230,000 unique TCR beta nucleotide sequences was sequenced per donor, of which roughly 17% were non-productive.

The cohort consisted of 666 healthy bone marrow donors. All cohort members were sampled while nominally healthy, although unrecorded immune exposures were likely present. The donor was CMV seronegative and belonged to the group of 350 or so seronegative cohort members. Each donor provided a peripheral blood sample, and peripheral blood mononuclear cells were used for TCR beta sequencing. Genomic DNA was extracted from the blood cell samples with the Qiagen DNeasy Blood Extraction Kit. The full study reports these points: HLA typing was unavailable for some donors at each locus, so association tests used only the typed subset. Some IMGT-functional V segments, including TRBV6-2 and TRBV6-3, could not be told apart with the 87-base-pair reads, so those segments were excluded. Roughly uniform sequencing depth across donors was assumed in presence/absence analyses, although this assumption may not hold. In this cohort, only TCR beta chains were sequenced, and detectable features were limited by the absence of alpha or paired-chain data. In a later genetic analysis, fewer N-insertions in productive TCRs were reported among donors in an Asian-associated ancestry cluster than the roughly 700-donor mean. A later analysis associated about 17,000 TCR beta sequences with specific HLA alleles at a false discovery rate of 0.05. In both the original and validation cohorts, the classifier was reported to diagnose cytomegalovirus status with high specificity and sensitivity. A further reported finding was that TCR beta sequences accurately predicted the HLA-A and HLA-B alleles for most subjects in the first cohort. Because counts were too low, some 17 rarely observed V segments, including chromosome 9 orphons, were left out of the earlier analysis of about 620 of the donors. The study listed 164 TCR beta chains as associated with cytomegalovirus. According to a later analysis, parvovirus B19, influenza, CMV and Epstein-Barr virus appeared linked to several top co-occurrence clusters. Across donors, most TCR sequences were observed very rarely, whereas some public TCRs were present in many individuals. In an earlier analysis of more than 500 of the donors, most TCR beta V segments appeared in productive rearrangements about 87% or about 30% of the time, broadly matching IMGT annotations. According to a later analysis, TCR association rates differed among HLA loci, with DRB1 alleles showing the most associated TCRs and HLA-C alleles showing the fewest. Three of the identified cytomegalovirus-associated TCR beta chains were confirmed in vitro to be specific for cytomegalovirus antigens. The sequencing pipeline was judged likely to have produced a cluster of highly shared sequence variants as a technical artifact. A later analysis found that HLA-associated TCR beta chains were more clonally expanded and had lower generation probabilities than equally common non-associated chains. According to the authors, the approach could potentially be generalized to other disease states and immunological phenotypes. When HLA alleles, especially DR and DQ, strongly co-occurred, TCR associations were difficult to assign to individual alleles. Immune exposure information for the cohort was limited to CMV serostatus. A later genetic analysis associated a missense DCLRE1C variant with V-gene and J-gene trimming of TCR beta chains, and an independent cohort replicated the association. Most CMV-associated TCR beta chains appeared to be HLA-restricted in a later analysis, and the HLA associations seemed to be driven largely by CMV exposure. Correlated functional status among segregating V segments might reflect linkage disequilibrium, but an unknown experimental factor could not be ruled out.

CDR1 and CDR2 (WSHSY, SAAADI) derive from the germline V gene. Spanning cysteine to phenylalanine, the CDR3 consists of 13 amino acids. Here the CDR3 DNA is all that survives: 39 bases in frame from base 1. Deletion took 8 bases off V and 4 bases off J, with a span of 14 bases between the germline ends. The library was generated by the immunoSEQ multiplex PCR assay. A mixture of 60 forward primers for TCR Vbeta segments and 13 reverse primers for TCR Jbeta segments was used in the multiplex PCR. A multiplex PCR assay on genomic DNA amplified the CDR3 region of rearranged TCR beta genes. The amplified TCR beta libraries were sequenced on the Illumina HiSeq System as 87-base-pair reads. As for the original processing: Across the 666 repertoires, a later analysis counted approximately 83 million unique TCR beta chains, roughly 11 million of which were shared by at least two donors. To remove PCR and sequencing errors, raw reads were error-corrected and collapsed into unique sequences using a nearest-neighbor algorithm that merged closely related sequences. CDR3 sequences were aligned to IMGT reference sequences to assign V, D and J gene segments. For a sequence to be retained, a match of at least six nucleotides was required to both a V gene segment and a J gene segment. A rearrangement was called productive if the CDR3 had no stop codons and remained in frame with V and J, and every other rearrangement was called non-productive. CDR3 was defined by IMGT convention, running from the second conserved V-encoded cysteine to the conserved J-encoded phenylalanine. Sequences without an unambiguous match to a single V gene segment were excluded from the earlier analysis of almost 600 of the donors. In an earlier analysis of several hundred of the donors, V segments were called functional above 56.7% productive rearrangements and were called segregating when the between-donor standard deviation exceeded 5%. A statistical classification framework was built for diagnosing cytomegalovirus status from the catalog of TCR beta chain sequences. In a later analysis, TCR nucleotide sequences were compared against IMGT/GENE-DB human TR gene sequences so that V and J genes could be assigned. Using the TCRdist pipeline, a later analysis assigned CDR3 sequences along with most-parsimonious VDJ recombination scenarios. In a later analysis, every TCR beta chain was defined by the combination of its CDR3 amino acid sequence and its V-gene family, and reads without a unique V-gene family were dropped. As a way to deal with suspected cross-contamination and a sequencing artifact, a later analysis dropped 640 or so nucleotide sequences that were highly shared and had low generation probability. In a later analysis, a clonal expansion index for each public chain was calculated from normalized within-repertoire ranks of inferred template counts. In a later analysis, generation probabilities were computed with a VDJ recombination model fitted to out-of-frame rearrangements, and the resulting probabilities were checked against IGoR. In a later analysis, hypergeometric tests were used to score TCR-TCR, TCR-HLA and TCR-CMV co-occurrence, with a repertoire-size bias correction applied to TCR pairs. In a later analysis, false discovery rates were estimated by permuting HLA or CMV assignments 20 times. In a later analysis, co-occurring TCRs were grouped with DBSCAN, and TCRdist sequence similarity was added when clustering was performed within HLA-allele-positive subsets. Repertoires with fewer than 30,000 or more than 120,000 public chains were left out of co-occurrence clustering, as were about 5 repertoires with anomalous nucleotide sharing. TCRdb took over this immuneACCESS table, retaining in-frame rearrangements with V and J assigned. Such tables are incomplete; in checked studies, under half of the missing clones stem from an unresolved V gene, and the remainder is unexplained. The V and J calls and clone size were taken over from that table, and D and trimming were inferred from the DNA. The sample includes 100,000 to 150,000 clones, with roughly 60% observed a single time. The ten largest clonotypes hold 2.4% of the sample.

The chain is encoded by TRBV10-2 joined to TRBJ1-2; the D gene lacks a confident call. Sequencing was performed on PBMCs. This sequence was found in a woman between 40 and 50 years old in good health and CMV-seronegative. The DNA sequence is given as TGCGCCAGCGCCGAGGTGGAGATCTATGGCTACACCTTC. Its coded protein is CASAEVEIYGYTF.